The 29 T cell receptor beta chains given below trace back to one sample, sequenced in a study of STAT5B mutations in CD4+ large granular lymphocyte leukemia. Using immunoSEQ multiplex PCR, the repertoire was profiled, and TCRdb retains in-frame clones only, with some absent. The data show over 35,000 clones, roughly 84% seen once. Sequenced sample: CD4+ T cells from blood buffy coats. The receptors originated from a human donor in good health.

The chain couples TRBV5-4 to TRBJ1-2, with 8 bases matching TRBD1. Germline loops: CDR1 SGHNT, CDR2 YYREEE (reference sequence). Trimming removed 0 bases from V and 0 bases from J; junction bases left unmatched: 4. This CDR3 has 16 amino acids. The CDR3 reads CASSLGPGGSNYGYTF. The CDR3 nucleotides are TGTGCCAGCAGCTTGGGTCCAGGGGGCTCTAACTATGGCTACACCTTC.

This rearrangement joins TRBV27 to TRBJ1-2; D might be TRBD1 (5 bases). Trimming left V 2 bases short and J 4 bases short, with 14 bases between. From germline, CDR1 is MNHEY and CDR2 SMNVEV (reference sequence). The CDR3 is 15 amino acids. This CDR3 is CASSLEPGLGYGYTF. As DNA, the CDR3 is TGTGCCAGCAGTTTAGAGCCGGGACTTGGCTATGGCTACACCTTC.

The CDR3 is CASSLDIGGYNEQFF. The DNA for the CDR3 is TGTGCCAGCAGCTTAGATATCGGGGGGTACAATGAGCAGTTCTTC. V usage is TRBV7-2 and J usage is TRBJ2-1, with TRBD2 identical over 7 bases. Germline V lookup: CDR1 SGHTA, CDR2 FQGNSA. The CDR3 is 15 residues long. V lost 1 base and J lost 4; bases outside the gene matches: 4.

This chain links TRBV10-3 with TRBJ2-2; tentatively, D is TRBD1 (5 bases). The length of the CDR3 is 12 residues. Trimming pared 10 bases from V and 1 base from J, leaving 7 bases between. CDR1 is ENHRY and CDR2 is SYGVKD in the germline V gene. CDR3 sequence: CATDKNTGELFF. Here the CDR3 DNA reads TGTGCCACGGACAAGAACACCGGGGAGCTGTTTTTT.

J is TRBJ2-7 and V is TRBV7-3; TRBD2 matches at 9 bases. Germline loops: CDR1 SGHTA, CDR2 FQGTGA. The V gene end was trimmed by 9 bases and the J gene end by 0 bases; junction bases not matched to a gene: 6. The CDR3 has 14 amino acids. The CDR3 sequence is CARGTSGLSYEQYF. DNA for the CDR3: TGTGCCAGGGGAACTAGCGGGCTCTCCTACGAGCAGTACTTC.

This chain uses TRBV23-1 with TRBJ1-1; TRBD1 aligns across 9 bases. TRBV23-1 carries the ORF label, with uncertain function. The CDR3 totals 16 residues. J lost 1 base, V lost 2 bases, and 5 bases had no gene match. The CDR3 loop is CASSQGTGTKNTEAFF. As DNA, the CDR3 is TGCGCCAGCAGTCAAGGGACAGGGACCAAGAACACTGAAGCTTTCTTT.

The CDR3 region is CASSLGPSTDTQYF. The CDR3 nucleotides are TGTGCCAGCAGCTTAGGACCTAGCACAGATACGCAGTATTTT. The V gene is TRBV7-8, the J gene TRBJ2-3; no definite D call. CDR3 size: 14 residues. Germline V CDR1 and CDR2: SGHVS, FQNEAQ. V was shortened by 1 base and J by 0 bases, with 5 bases between the two germline ends.

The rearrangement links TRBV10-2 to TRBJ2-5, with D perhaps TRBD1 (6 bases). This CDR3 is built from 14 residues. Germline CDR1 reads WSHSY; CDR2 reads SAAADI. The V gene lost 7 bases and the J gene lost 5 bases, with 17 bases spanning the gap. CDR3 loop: CASNQNRAYETQYF. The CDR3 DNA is TGCGCCAGCAACCAGAACAGGGCTTACGAGACCCAGTACTTC.

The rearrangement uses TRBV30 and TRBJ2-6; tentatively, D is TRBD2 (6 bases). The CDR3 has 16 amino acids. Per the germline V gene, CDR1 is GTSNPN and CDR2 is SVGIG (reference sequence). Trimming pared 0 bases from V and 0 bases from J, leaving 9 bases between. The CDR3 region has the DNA TGTGCCTGGAGTGTGGGACTTCCCTCTGGGGCCAACGTCCTGACTTTC. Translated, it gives CAWSVGLPSGANVLTF.

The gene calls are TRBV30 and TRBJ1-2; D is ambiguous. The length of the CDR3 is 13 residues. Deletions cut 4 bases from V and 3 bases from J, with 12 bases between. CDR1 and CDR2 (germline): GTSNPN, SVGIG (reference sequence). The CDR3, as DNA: TGTGCCTGGACAGGTCTTTTGTACTATGGCTACACCTTC. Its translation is CAWTGLLYYGYTF.

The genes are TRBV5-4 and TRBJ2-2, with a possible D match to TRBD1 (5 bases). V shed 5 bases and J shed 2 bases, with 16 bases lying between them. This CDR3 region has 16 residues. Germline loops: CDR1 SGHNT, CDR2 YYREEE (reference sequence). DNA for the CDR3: TGTGCCAGCAGGATGGGGCAGGACCTCAACACCGGGGAGCTGTTTTTT. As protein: CASRMGQDLNTGELFF.

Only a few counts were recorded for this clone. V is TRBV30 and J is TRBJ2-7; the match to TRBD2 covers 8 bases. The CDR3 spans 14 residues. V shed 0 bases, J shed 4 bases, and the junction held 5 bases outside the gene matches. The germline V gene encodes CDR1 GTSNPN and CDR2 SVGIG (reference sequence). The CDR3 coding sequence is TGTGCCTGGAGTGTATTGACGGGAGGGTACGAGCAGTACTTC. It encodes CAWSVLTGGYEQYF.

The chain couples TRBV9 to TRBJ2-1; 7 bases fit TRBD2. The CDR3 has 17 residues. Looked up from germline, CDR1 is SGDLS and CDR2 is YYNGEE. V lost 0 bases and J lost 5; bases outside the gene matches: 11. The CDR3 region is CASSVAGGSGVHNEQFF. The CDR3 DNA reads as TGTGCCAGCAGCGTAGCCGGGGGGTCCGGGGTCCACAATGAGCAGTTCTTC.

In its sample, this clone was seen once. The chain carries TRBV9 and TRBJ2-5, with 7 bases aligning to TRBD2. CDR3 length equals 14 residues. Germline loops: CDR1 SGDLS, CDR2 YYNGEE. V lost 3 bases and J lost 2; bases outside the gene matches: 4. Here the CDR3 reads CASSEERGQETQYF. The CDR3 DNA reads TGTGCCAGCAGCGAGGAGCGGGGACAAGAGACCCAGTACTTC.

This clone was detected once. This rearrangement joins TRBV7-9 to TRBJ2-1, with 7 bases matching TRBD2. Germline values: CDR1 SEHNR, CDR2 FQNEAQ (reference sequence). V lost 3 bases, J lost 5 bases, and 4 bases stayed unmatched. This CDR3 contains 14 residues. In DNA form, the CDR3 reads TGTGCCAGCAGCTTCGAGCGGGATAACAATGAGCAGTTCTTC. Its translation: CASSFERDNNEQFF.

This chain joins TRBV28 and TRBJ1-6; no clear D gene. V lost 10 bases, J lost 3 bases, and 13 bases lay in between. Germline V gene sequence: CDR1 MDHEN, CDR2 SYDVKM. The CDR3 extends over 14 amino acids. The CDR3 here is CATEKAIYNSPLHF. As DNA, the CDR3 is TGTGCCACCGAAAAGGCTATCTATAATTCACCCCTCCACTTT.

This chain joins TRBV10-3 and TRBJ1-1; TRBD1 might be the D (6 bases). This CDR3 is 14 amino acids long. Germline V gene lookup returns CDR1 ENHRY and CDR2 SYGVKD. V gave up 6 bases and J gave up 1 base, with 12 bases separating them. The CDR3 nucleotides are TGTGCCATCAGACCCGGGACACCGAACACTGAAGCTTTCTTT. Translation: CAIRPGTPNTEAFF.

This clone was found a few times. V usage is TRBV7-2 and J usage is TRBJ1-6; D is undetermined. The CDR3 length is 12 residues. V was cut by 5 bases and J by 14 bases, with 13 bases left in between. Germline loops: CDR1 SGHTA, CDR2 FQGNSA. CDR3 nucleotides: TGTGCCAGCAGCCCCAGCGTAGTCACCCTCCACTTT. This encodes CASSPSVVTLHF.

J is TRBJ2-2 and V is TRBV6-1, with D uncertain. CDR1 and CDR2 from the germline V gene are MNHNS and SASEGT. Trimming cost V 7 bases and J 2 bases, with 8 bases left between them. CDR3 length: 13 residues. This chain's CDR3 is CASTVENTGELFF. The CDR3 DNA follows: TGTGCCAGCACCGTCGAAAACACCGGGGAGCTGTTTTTT.

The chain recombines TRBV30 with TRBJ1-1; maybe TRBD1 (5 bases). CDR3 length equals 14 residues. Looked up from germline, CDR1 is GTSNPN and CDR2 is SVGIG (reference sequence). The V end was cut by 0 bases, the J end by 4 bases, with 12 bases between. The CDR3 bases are TGTGCCTGGAGTGTCTGGCAGGGAAGCACTGAAGCTTTCTTT. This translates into CAWSVWQGSTEAFF. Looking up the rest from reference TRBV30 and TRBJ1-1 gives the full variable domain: SQTIHQWPATLVQPVGSPLSLECTVEGTSNPNLYWYRQAAGRGLQLLFYSVGIGQISSEVPQNLSASRPQDRQFILSSKKLLLSDSGFYLCAWSVWQGSTEAFFGQGTRLTVV.

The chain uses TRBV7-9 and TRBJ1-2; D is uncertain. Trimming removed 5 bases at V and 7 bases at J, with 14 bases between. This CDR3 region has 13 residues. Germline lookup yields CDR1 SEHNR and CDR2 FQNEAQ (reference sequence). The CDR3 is CASSIRQLLGYTF. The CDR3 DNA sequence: TGTGCCAGCAGCATTCGACAATTGCTTGGCTACACCTTC.

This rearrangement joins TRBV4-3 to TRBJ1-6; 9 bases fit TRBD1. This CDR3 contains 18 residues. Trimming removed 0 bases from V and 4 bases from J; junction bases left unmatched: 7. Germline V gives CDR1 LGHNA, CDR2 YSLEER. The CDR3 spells CASSQDPGQGAYNSPLHF. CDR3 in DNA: TGCGCCAGCAGCCAAGACCCGGGACAGGGAGCGTATAATTCACCCCTCCACTTT.

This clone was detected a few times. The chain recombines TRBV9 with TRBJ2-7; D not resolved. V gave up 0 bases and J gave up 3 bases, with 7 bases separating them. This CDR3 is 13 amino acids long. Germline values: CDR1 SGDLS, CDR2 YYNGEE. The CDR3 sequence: CASSVGQNYEQYF. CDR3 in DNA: TGTGCCAGCAGCGTAGGGCAAAACTACGAGCAGTACTTC.

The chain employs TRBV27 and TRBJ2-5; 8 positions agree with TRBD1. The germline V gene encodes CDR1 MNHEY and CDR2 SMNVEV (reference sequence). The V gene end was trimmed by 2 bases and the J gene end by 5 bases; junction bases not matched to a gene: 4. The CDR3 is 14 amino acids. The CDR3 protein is CASSLRTGWETQYF. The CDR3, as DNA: TGTGCCAGCAGTTTACGGACAGGGTGGGAGACCCAGTACTTC.

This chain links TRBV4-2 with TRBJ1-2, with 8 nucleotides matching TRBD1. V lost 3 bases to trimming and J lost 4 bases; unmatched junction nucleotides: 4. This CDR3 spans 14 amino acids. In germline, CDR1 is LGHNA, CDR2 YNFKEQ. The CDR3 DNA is TGTGCCAGCAGCCAGGACAGGGTCAGCTATGGCTACACCTTC. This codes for CASSQDRVSYGYTF.

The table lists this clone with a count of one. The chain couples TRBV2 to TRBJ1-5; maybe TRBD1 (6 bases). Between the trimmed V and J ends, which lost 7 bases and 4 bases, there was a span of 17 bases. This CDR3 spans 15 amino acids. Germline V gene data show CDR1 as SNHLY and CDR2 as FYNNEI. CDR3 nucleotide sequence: TGTGCCAGCAACCAAGAGACAGGAACAAATCAGCCCCAGCATTTT. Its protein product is CASNQETGTNQPQHF.

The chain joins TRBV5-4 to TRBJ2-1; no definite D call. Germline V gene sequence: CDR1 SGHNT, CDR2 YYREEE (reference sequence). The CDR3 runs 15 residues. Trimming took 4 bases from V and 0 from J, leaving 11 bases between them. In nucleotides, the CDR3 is TGTGCCAGCAGCCTGGGCTCGAGCTCCTACAATGAGCAGTTCTTC. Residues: CASSLGSSSYNEQFF.

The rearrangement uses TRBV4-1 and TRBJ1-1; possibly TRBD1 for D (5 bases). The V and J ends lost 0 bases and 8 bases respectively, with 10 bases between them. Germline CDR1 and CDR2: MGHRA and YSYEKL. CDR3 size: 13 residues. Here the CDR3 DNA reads TGCGCCAGCAGCCAAGATCGAAGGGGAGAAGCTTTCTTT. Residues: CASSQDRRGEAFF.

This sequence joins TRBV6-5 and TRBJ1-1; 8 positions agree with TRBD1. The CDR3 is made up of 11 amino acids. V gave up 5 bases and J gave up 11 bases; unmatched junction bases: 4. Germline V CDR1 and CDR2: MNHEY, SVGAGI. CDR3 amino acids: CASSTGQVAFF. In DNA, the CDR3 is TGTGCCAGCAGTACGGGACAGGTGGCTTTCTTT.